The 26 T cell receptor beta chains listed next were all sequenced from one sample in a study of T cell repertoires in cytomegalovirus infection. These TCRs are of unknown antigen specificity. TCRdb reanalysed the reads using MiXCR and keeps one entry per CDR3 protein. The sample yields about 830,000 distinct CDR3 sequences, over 25% seen once. The sample was cultured CD8+ T cells from PBMCs, taken from culture after CMV antigen stimulation. These receptors came from a human donor in good health (CMV status not recorded). Some clones in this sample may be carry-over from other donors' samples.

The chain combines TRBV28 with TRBJ2-4; D is uncertain. Trimming stripped 3 bases from V and 2 bases from J, with 11 bases between. This CDR3 spans 15 amino acids. Germline V gene sequence: CDR1 MDHEN, CDR2 SYDVKM. The CDR3 DNA is TGTGCCAGCAGTTTCGTCGGCAGCCCCAAAAACATTCAGTACTTC. Its translation: CASSFVGSPKNIQYF.

This sequence joins TRBV10-3 and TRBJ1-2; D unclear. The V end lost 8 bases, the J end lost 0 bases, and 7 bases lay between the germline ends. The CDR3 consists of 12 residues. From germline, CDR1 is ENHRY and CDR2 SYGVKD. CDR3 in amino acids: CAIAGTNYGYTF. The CDR3 coding sequence is TGTGCCATCGCCGGGACTAACTATGGCTACACCTTC.

This clonotype was recorded many times. V and J are TRBV7-6 and TRBJ2-1; tentatively, D is TRBD1 (5 bases). Germline V lookup: CDR1 SGHVS, CDR2 FNYEAQ. V lost 5 bases to trimming and J lost 7 bases, with 21 bases between them. The CDR3 contains 16 residues. CDR3 nucleotide sequence: TGTGCCAGCAGCATTCCAGGGTTTAGAAGGCCGAATGAGCAGTTCTTC. This sequence encodes CASSIPGFRRPNEQFF.

The gene calls are TRBV10-3 and TRBJ2-2; no firm D call. V was trimmed by 8 bases and J by 7 bases, leaving 17 bases between them. This CDR3 has 14 residues. Germline V gives CDR1 ENHRY, CDR2 SYGVKD. The CDR3 bases are TGTGCCATCGGCGCCTCCACTCCGGGCGGGGAGCTGTTTTTT. This codes for CAIGASTPGGELFF.

The rearrangement joins TRBV5-4 to TRBJ2-5; no definite D call. The germline V gene encodes CDR1 SGHNT and CDR2 YYREEE (reference sequence). V lost 2 bases to trimming and J lost 2 bases, with 10 bases between them. CDR3 length: 14 residues. CDR3 coding DNA: TGTGCCAGCAGCTTTAATAACGTTCAAGAGACCCAGTACTTC. It specifies CASSFNNVQETQYF.

The V call is TRBV12-3 or TRBV12-4, the J call TRBJ2-7, with D hard to call. This CDR3 comprises 15 residues. V lost 5 bases, J lost 7 bases, and 21 bases lay in between. The CDR3 nucleotides are TGTGCCAGCAGTCCTGATTCGGGCCGGCTGCGGGAGCAGTACTTC. The encoded protein is CASSPDSGRLREQYF.

The J gene is TRBJ1-1, the V gene TRBV13, with TRBD1 as a possible D gene (5 bases). The CDR3 is 15 amino acids. Trimming left V 0 bases short and J 4 bases short, with 12 bases between. Germline V lookup: CDR1 PRHDT, CDR2 FYEKMQ (reference sequence). Here the CDR3 DNA reads TGTGCCAGCAGCTTAGGTTGGGGCAGGGCCACTGAAGCTTTCTTT. It specifies CASSLGWGRATEAFF.

This chain connects TRBV11-2 to TRBJ2-7, with 7 nucleotides matching TRBD2. CDR1 and CDR2 from the germline V gene are SGHAT and FQNNGV. V lost 4 bases to trimming and J lost 3 bases; unmatched junction nucleotides: 12. This CDR3 is built from 16 residues. As DNA, the CDR3 is TGTGCCAGCAGCTCTGACATCCGGGACTACCGCTACGAGCAGTACGTC. Protein product: CASSSDIRDYRYEQYV.

In this sample, this clonotype turned up a few times. This rearrangement joins TRBV28 to TRBJ1-1; 8 bases agree with TRBD1. The CDR3 contains 14 residues. Trimming took 5 bases from V and 4 from J; bases not matched to a gene: 6. Germline CDR1 and CDR2: MDHEN and SYDVKM. The CDR3 DNA is TGTGCCAGCAGTACGGGACAGGAGATCACTGAAGCTTTCTTT. Residues: CASSTGQEITEAFF.

The V gene is TRBV2, the J gene TRBJ2-1, with D unresolved. Trimming stripped 5 bases from V and 9 bases from J, with 8 bases between. Germline values: CDR1 SNHLY, CDR2 FYNNEI. This CDR3 spans 11 amino acids. CDR3 nucleotide sequence: TGTGCCAGCAGTCCCCCCCGTGAGCAGTTCTTC. This translates into CASSPPREQFF. Based on the CDR3 plus reference TRBV2 and TRBJ2-1, the full variable domain is EPEVTQTPSHQVTQMGQEVILRCVPISNHLYFYWYRQILGQKVEFLVSFYNNEISEKSEIFDDQFSVERPDGSNFTLKIRSTKLEDSAMYFCASSPPREQFFGPGTRLTVL.

This clonotype was detected a few times. The rearrangement links TRBV10-3 to TRBJ2-6; TRBD1 might be the D (6 bases). Germline CDR1 ENHRY, CDR2 SYGVKD. There are 18 residues in the CDR3. V was shortened by 6 bases and J by 0 bases, with 18 bases between the two germline ends. CDR3 in amino acids: CAIRNRDGPDSGANVLTF. DNA of the CDR3: TGTGCCATCAGGAACAGGGATGGGCCCGACTCTGGGGCCAACGTCCTGACTTTC.

This clonotype occurred many times. The chain has TRBV7-2 and TRBJ2-3; 11 bases match TRBD2. With V trimmed by 3 bases and J by 7 bases, 6 bases remained unmatched. The germline gives CDR1 SGHTA, CDR2 FQGNSA. This CDR3 contains 15 residues. CDR3: CASSFVAGGTNTQYF. The CDR3 region has the DNA TGTGCCAGCAGCTTCGTAGCGGGGGGGACGAATACGCAGTATTTT.

This clonotype was seen ten or more times. The chain joins TRBV7-6 to TRBJ2-2; D not certain. The germline V and J ends were trimmed by 3 bases and 7 bases, with 12 bases remaining between them. Per the germline V gene, CDR1 is SGHVS and CDR2 is FNYEAQ. CDR3 size: 14 residues. CDR3 loop: CASSFTDGNGELFF. CDR3 DNA sequence: TGTGCCAGCAGCTTTACGGACGGAAACGGGGAGCTGTTTTTT.

In this sample, this clonotype turned up many times. Here the CDR3 reads CASSLEASGARYEQYF. CDR3 nucleotide sequence: TGTGCCAGCAGCTTAGAGGCTAGCGGGGCTCGGTACGAGCAGTACTTC. The chain uses TRBV7-6 and TRBJ2-7, with 9 bases lining up with TRBD2. The CDR3 consists of 16 residues. J was trimmed by 4 bases and V by 1 base; bases with no gene match: 8. Looked up from germline, CDR1 is SGHVS and CDR2 is FNYEAQ. The whole variable domain, remainder taken from reference TRBV7-6 and TRBJ2-7, is GAGVSQSPRYKVTKRGQDVALRCDPISGHVSLYWYRQALGQGPEFLTYFNYEAQQDKSGLPNDRFSAERPEGSISTLTIQRTEQRDSAMYRCASSLEASGARYEQYFGPGTRLTVT.

The gene calls are TRBV7-6 and TRBJ2-7; 7 bases match TRBD1. CDR3 length: 16 residues. The V and J ends lost 5 bases and 3 bases, in that order; junction bases with no gene match: 13. CDR1 is SGHVS, CDR2 FNYEAQ, per germline. CDR3 bases: TGTGCCAGCAGCCTAGGGGGCTGGGACAAATTCTACGAGCAGTACTTC. Its protein product is CASSLGGWDKFYEQYF.

The V and J genes are TRBV12-3 or TRBV12-4 and TRBJ2-1; 11 bases match TRBD2. V dropped 8 bases and J dropped 3; count of bases not matched to a gene: 9. This CDR3 region has 16 residues. The CDR3, as DNA: TGTGCCAGCTTAGCGGGGGGGACATCCAACTACAATGAGCAGTTCTTC. Translated, it gives CASLAGGTSNYNEQFF.

This clonotype was picked up a small number of times. CDR3 DNA sequence: TGCAGTGCCCTTGGGAGGGCCTACGAGCAGTACTTC. It is translated as CSALGRAYEQYF. The V gene is TRBV20-1, the J gene TRBJ2-7, with TRBD2 identical over 7 bases. The germline V gene encodes CDR1 DFQATT and CDR2 SNEGSKA (reference sequence). V shed 6 bases and J 2 bases; nucleotides not matched to a gene: 4. The CDR3 is made up of 12 amino acids.

The rearrangement joins TRBV7-8 to TRBJ2-7; TRBD1 is a possible D gene (6 bases). The CDR3 extends over 13 amino acids. Trimming pared 3 bases from V and 3 bases from J, leaving 9 bases between. From germline, CDR1 is SGHVS and CDR2 FQNEAQ. The CDR3 bases are TGTGCCAGCAGCTTGGGGGCAGTCTACGAGCAGTACGTC. Its protein product is CASSLGAVYEQYV.

In its sample, this clonotype was seen a few times. The chain employs TRBV9 and TRBJ1-3; D remains unclear. CDR1 is SGDLS and CDR2 is YYNGEE in the germline V gene. Trimming shortened V by 0 bases and J by 2 bases, and 6 bases separated the two germline ends. There are 14 residues in the CDR3. The CDR3 nucleotides read TGTGCCAGCAGCGTAGGGCGCGCTGGAAACACCATATATTTT. Its protein product is CASSVGRAGNTIYF.

This rearrangement joins TRBV20-1 to TRBJ2-7, with D perhaps matching TRBD1 (6 bases). The CDR3 is made up of 14 amino acids. The V gene lost 0 bases and the J gene lost 3 bases, with 12 bases spanning the gap. The germline V gene has CDR1 DFQATT and CDR2 SNEGSKA (reference sequence). The CDR3, as DNA: TGCAGTGCTAGAGACCGGGACAACTTCTACGAGCAGTACTTC. Translation: CSARDRDNFYEQYF.

This sequence joins TRBV7-4 and TRBJ2-3, with D perhaps TRBD1 (5 bases). The germline V and J ends were trimmed by 8 bases and 2 bases, with 17 bases remaining between them. This CDR3 region has 15 residues. Germline V lookup: CDR1 SGHVT, CDR2 SQSDAQ. The CDR3 reads CASDSVGLITDTQYF. The CDR3 DNA reads as TGTGCCAGCGATTCCGTGGGGCTAATCACAGATACGCAGTATTTT.

This chain joins TRBV2 and TRBJ2-4, with 12 bases matching TRBD2. The V and J ends lost 5 bases and 1 base, in that order; junction bases with no gene match: 15. Looked up from germline, CDR1 is SNHLY and CDR2 is FYNNEI. CDR3 length: 20 residues. CDR3 loop: CASSFRLAGARSMAKNIQYF. As DNA, the CDR3 is TGTGCCAGCAGTTTCCGACTAGCGGGGGCCCGGTCGATGGCCAAAAACATTCAGTACTTC.

The chain joins TRBV6-5 to TRBJ2-2; D tentatively reads TRBD1 or TRBD2 (5 bases each). V was shortened by 5 bases and J by 3 bases, with 19 bases between the two germline ends. CDR1 and CDR2 from the germline V gene are MNHEY and SVGAGI. The CDR3 extends over 17 amino acids. As DNA, the CDR3 is TGTGCCAGCAGTACCCCCCTGGACGGGGCGGACACCGGGGAGCTGTTTTTT. Protein product: CASSTPLDGADTGELFF.

This chain links TRBV7-9 with TRBJ1-4; D ambiguous. The CDR3 is 14 amino acids. Trimming pared 5 bases from V and 5 bases from J, leaving 12 bases between. Germline lookup yields CDR1 SEHNR and CDR2 FQNEAQ (reference sequence). The chain's CDR3 is CASSTAYPNEKLFF. CDR3 sequence (DNA): TGTGCCAGCAGCACAGCTTACCCCAATGAAAAACTGTTTTTT.

This sequence joins TRBV5-5 and TRBJ2-7; D gene ambiguous. The CDR3 loop spans 13 amino acids. Germline V gives CDR1 SGHKS, CDR2 YYEKEE (reference sequence). V gave up 1 base and J gave up 3 bases, with 8 bases separating them. Written as DNA, the CDR3 is TGTGCCAGCAGCTTGAGGCAATTCTACGAGCAGTACGTC. Protein: CASSLRQFYEQYV.

J is TRBJ1-1 and V is TRBV12-3 or TRBV12-4; no clear D. This CDR3 contains 11 residues. Trimming left V 7 bases short and J 10 bases short, with 13 bases between. CDR3 nucleotides: TGTGCCAGCAACCCGTTCTCGGGAGCTTTCTTT. Protein: CASNPFSGAFF.